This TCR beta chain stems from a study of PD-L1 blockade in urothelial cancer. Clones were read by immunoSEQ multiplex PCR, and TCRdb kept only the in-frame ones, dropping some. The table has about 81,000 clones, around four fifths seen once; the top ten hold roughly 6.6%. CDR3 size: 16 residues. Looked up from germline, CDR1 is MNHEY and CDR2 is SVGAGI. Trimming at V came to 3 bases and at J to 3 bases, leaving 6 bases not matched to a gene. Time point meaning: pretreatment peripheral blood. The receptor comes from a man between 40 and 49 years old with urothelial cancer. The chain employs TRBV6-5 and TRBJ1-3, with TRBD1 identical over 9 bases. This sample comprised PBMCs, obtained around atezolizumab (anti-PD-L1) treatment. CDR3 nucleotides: TGTGCCAGCAGTTATAGGACAGGGGACGGTGGAAACACCATATATTTT. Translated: CASSYRTGDGGNTIYF.